This T cell receptor beta chain was obtained from a study of blood T cell repertoires in COVID-19. Clones were sequenced by immunoSEQ multiplex PCR, and TCRdb holds only the in-frame ones, with some missing. The sample shows about 100,000 clones, just under 80% of them seen only once. The germline gives CDR1 MDHEN, CDR2 SYDVKM. The germline V and J ends were trimmed by 2 bases and 7 bases, with 9 bases remaining between them. CDR3 length equals 13 residues. This clone came up once. Sequenced material: peripheral blood. V gene TRBV28 combines with J gene TRBJ2-1; D is undetermined. This receptor was obtained from a woman in her 70s with acute or convalescent COVID-19. The CDR3 reads CASSLSLGNEQFF. CDR3 bases: TGTGCCAGCAGTTTAAGCCTCGGGAATGAGCAGTTCTTC.